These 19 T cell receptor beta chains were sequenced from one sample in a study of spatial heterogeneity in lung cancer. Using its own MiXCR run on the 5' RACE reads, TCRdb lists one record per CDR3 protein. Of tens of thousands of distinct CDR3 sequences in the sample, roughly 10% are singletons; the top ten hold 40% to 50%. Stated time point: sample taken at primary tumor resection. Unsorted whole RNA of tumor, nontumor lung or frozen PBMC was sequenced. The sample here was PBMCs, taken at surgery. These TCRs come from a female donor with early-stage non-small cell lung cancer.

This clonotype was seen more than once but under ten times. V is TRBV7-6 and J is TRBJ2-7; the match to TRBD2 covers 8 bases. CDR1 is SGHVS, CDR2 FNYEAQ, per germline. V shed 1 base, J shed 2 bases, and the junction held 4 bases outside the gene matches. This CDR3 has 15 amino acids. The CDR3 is CASSLGGGGTYEQYF. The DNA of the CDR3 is TGTGCCAGCAGCTTAGGTGGCGGGGGGACCTACGAGCAGTACTTC.

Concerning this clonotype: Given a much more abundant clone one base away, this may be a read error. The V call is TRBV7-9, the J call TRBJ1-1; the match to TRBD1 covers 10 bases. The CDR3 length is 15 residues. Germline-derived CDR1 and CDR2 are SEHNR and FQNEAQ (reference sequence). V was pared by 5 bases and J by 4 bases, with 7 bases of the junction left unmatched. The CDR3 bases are TGTGCCAGCAGCCCCGACAGGGGGCCGCGCACTGAAGCTTTCTTT. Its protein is CASSPDRGPRTEAFF.

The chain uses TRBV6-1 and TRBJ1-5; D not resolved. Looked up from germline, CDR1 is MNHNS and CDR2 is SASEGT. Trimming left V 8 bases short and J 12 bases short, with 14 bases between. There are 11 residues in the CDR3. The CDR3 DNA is TGTGCCAGCCGCGTGCCTGGGGTCCAGCATTTT. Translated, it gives CASRVPGVQHF.

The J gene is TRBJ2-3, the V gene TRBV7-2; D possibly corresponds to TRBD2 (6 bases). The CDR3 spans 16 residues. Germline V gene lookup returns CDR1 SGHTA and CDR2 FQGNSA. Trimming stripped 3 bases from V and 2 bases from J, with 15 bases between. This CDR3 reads CASSLGLSLLTDTQYF. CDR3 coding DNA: TGTGCCAGCAGCTTGGGACTGTCCTTACTCACAGATACGCAGTATTTT.

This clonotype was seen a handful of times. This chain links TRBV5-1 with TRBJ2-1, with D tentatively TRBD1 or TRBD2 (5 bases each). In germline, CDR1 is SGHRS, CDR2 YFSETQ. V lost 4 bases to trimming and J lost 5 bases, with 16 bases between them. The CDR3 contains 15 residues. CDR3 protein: CASSPEGTVNNEQFF. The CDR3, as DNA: TGCGCCAGCAGCCCCGAAGGGACGGTAAACAATGAGCAGTTCTTC.

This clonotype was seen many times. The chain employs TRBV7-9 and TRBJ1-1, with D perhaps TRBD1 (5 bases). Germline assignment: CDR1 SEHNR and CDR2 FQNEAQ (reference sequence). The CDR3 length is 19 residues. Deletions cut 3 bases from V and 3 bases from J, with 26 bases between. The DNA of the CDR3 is TGTGCCAGCAGCTTGATTGTTACCGACAGTCCGAACGGTTACACTGAAGCTTTCTTT. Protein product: CASSLIVTDSPNGYTEAFF.

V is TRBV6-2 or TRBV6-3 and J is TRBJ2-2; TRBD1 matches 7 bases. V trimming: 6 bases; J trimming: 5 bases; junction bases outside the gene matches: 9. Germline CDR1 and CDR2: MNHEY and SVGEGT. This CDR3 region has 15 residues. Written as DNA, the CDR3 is TGTGCCAGCAGCCAAGACAGGGTATGGACCGGGGAGCTGTTTTTT. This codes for CASSQDRVWTGELFF.

The CDR3 here is CALRETQYF. DNA of the CDR3: TGTGCGTTGCGCGAGACCCAGTACTTC. This chain links TRBV10-3 with TRBJ2-5; D gene ambiguous. This CDR3 is 9 amino acids long. In germline, CDR1 is ENHRY, CDR2 SYGVKD.

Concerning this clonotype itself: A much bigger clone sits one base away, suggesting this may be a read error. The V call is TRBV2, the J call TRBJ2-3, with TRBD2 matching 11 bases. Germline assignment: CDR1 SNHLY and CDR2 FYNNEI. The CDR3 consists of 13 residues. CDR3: CASISGGAETQYF. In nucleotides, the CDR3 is TGTGCCAGCATTAGCGGGGGGGCAGAAACGCAGTATTTT.

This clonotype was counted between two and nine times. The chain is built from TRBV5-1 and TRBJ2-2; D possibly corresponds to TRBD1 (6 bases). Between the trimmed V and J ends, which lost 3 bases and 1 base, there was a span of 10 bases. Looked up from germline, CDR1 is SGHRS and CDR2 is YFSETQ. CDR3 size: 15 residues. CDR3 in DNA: TGCGCCAGCAGCTCCACAGGGAAGAACACCGGGGAGCTGTTTTTT. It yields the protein CASSSTGKNTGELFF.

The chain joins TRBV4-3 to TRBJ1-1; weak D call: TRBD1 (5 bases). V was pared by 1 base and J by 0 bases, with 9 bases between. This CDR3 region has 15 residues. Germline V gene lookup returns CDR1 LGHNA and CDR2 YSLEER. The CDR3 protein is CASSQGWGVNTEAFF. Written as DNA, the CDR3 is TGCGCCAGCAGCCAAGGTTGGGGGGTGAACACTGAAGCTTTCTTT.

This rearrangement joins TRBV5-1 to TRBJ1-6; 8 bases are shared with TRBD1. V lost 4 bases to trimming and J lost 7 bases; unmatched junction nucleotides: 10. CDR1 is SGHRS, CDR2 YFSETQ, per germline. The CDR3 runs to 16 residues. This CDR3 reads CASSLVPDRENSPLHF. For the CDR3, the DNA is TGCGCCAGCAGCCTGGTTCCGGACAGGGAAAATTCACCCCTCCACTTT.

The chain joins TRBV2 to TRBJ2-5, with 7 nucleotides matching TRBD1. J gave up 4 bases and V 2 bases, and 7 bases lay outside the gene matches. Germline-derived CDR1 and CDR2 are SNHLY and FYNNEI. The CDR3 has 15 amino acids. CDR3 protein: CASSERGLRAETQYF. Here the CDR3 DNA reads TGTGCCAGCAGTGAAAGGGGGCTAAGGGCAGAGACCCAGTACTTC.

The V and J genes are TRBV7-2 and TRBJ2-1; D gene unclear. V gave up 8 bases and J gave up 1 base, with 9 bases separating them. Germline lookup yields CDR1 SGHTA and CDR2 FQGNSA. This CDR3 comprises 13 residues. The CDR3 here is CASAIPSYNEQFF. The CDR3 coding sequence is TGTGCCAGCGCAATACCGTCCTACAATGAGCAGTTCTTC.

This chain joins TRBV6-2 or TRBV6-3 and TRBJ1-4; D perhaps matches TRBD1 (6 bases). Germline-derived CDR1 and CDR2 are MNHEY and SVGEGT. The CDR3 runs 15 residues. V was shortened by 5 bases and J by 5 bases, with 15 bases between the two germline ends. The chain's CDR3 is CASSRTASLNEKLFF. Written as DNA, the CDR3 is TGTGCCAGCAGTCGGACAGCATCTCTGAATGAAAAACTGTTTTTT.

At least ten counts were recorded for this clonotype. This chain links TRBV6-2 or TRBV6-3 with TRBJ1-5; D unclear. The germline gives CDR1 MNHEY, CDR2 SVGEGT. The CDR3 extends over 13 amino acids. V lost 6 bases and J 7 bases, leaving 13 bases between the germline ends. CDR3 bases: TGTGCCAGCAGCAGGACCGAGGGCCAGCCCCAGCATTTT. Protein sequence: CASSRTEGQPQHF.

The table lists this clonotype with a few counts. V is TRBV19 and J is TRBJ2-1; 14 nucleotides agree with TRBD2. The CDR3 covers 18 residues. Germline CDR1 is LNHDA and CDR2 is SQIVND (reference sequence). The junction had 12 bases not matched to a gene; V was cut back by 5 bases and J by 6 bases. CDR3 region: CASSPPGLAGAPINEQFF. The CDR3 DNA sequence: TGTGCCAGTAGTCCGCCGGGACTAGCGGGGGCCCCAATCAATGAGCAGTTCTTC.

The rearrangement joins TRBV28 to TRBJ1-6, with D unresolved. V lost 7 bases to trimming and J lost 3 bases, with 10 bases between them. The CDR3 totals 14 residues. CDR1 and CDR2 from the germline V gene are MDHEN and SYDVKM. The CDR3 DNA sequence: TGTGCCAGCACCTCGGCGAGCTATAATTCACCCCTCCACTTT. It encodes CASTSASYNSPLHF.

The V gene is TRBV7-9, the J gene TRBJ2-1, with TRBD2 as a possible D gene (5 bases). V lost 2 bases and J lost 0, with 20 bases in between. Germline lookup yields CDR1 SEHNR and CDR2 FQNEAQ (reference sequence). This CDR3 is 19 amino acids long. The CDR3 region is CASSLWAPGEISSYNEQFF. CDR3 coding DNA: TGTGCCAGCAGCTTATGGGCACCCGGGGAAATAAGCTCCTACAATGAGCAGTTCTTC.